The clone carrying this T cell receptor beta chain was seen at least ten times. Its antigen is unidentified. This record comes from a study of CD8+CD57+ T cells in acquired aplastic anemia. Study outcomes and limitations: Statistical testing detected no significant gap in CD8+ Simpson's diversity between patients and controls. In common between the patients and the controls were around 29 CD8+ CDR3 sequences.

Profiles of TCR beta VDJ and CDR3 were generated from a genomic DNA template. One entry per CDR3 protein, called by TCRdb with MiXCR from the reads. The data show fewer than 250,000 distinct CDR3 sequences, with 40% to 50% seen just once and approximately 7.8% held by the top ten. Selection for sequencing was limited to patients who had shown CD8+CD57+ cell expansion by flow cytometry. Severe acquired aplastic anemia was the diagnosis recorded for all patients. By the time of blood sampling, patients had still received no therapy. Sequencing used sorted CD4+, CD8+, or CD8+CD57+ T cells (not recorded which) from PBMCs. The source of this sequence is a human donor with aplastic anemia.

This CDR3 is CASSVAQGGRNEQFF. CDR3 bases: TGTGCCAGCAGCGTAGCTCAGGGGGGCCGGAATGAGCAGTTCTTC. The chain employs TRBV9 and TRBJ2-1, with TRBD1 as a possible D gene (7 bases). The V end lost 0 bases, the J end lost 7 bases, and 14 bases lay between the germline ends. This CDR3 is built from 15 residues. CDR1 SGDLS and CDR2 YYNGEE come from the germline V gene. Together with reference TRBV9 and TRBJ2-1, the CDR3 gives the full variable domain: DSGVTQTPKHLITATGQRVTLRCSPRSGDLSVYWYQQSLDQGLQFLIQYYNGEERAKGNILERFSAQQFPDLHSELNLSSLELGDSALYFCASSVAQGGRNEQFFGPGTRLTVL.